The 3 T cell receptor beta chains below all came from one sample that was sequenced in a study of coeliac disease. The table came from immunoSEQ multiplex PCR; TCRdb's copy has only in-frame clones and leaves some out. Of a few thousand clones listed, around 59% were seen once; the top ten hold around a sixth. The sample taken for sequencing was intraepithelial lymphocytes from the gut. These receptors were collected from a man between 60 and 70 years old with celiac disease on a gluten-free diet.

There are a few counts of this clone. The chain links TRBV4-3 to TRBJ2-1; 10 positions agree with TRBD2. Germline CDR1 reads LGHNA; CDR2 reads YSLEER. The CDR3 totals 15 residues. V shed 4 bases and J 6 bases; nucleotides not matched to a gene: 6. The CDR3 sequence is CASSPGTSAGNEQFF. The CDR3 region has the DNA TGCGCCAGCAGCCCGGGGACTAGCGCAGGCAATGAGCAGTTCTTC.

The V gene is TRBV29-1, the J gene TRBJ1-2; perhaps TRBD1 as D (6 bases). CDR3 length: 13 residues. The V and J ends lost 3 bases and 4 bases respectively, with 12 bases between them. Germline values: CDR1 SQVTM, CDR2 ANQGSEA. The CDR3 loop is CSVEDSDFYGYTF. DNA for the CDR3: TGCAGCGTTGAGGACAGTGATTTCTATGGCTACACCTTC.

The chain uses TRBV4-3 and TRBJ2-5, with TRBD2 as a possible D gene (6 bases). The CDR3 sequence is 15 residues long. Looked up from germline, CDR1 is LGHNA and CDR2 is YSLEER. V was trimmed by 4 bases and J by 1 base, leaving 13 bases between them. In nucleotides, the CDR3 is TGCGCCAGCAGCCCGTCTAGCGCGATCCAAGAGACCCAGTACTTC. The encoded protein is CASSPSSAIQETQYF.